This TCR beta chain is drawn from a study of shared T cell receptors in the human thymus. This clone showed up just once. Measured with immunoSEQ multiplex PCR; TCRdb has only the in-frame clones, and not every one. This sample has 700,000 to 750,000 clones, with 80% to 90% found just once. CDR1 and CDR2 (germline): LNHDA, SQIVND (reference sequence). V dropped 6 bases and J dropped 3 bases, with 15 bases sitting between them. CDR3 length equals 15 residues. The same sample was also used in a study of human thymus T cells. Turning to that study: Resections from corrective heart surgery supplied the thymus tissue.

The chain links TRBV19 to TRBJ1-5; unclear D gene. Sequencing input: thymocytes. This receptor was taken from a girl under three years old with a congenital heart defect. This chain's CDR3 is CASRTTGRFNQPQHF. The CDR3 DNA sequence: TGTGCCAGTAGGACTACCGGACGGTTCAATCAGCCCCAGCATTTT.